Following are 10 T cell receptor beta chains from one sample sequenced in a study of HIV-infected patients and healthy controls. Via MiXCR, TCRdb re-called the 5' RACE reads, giving one row per CDR3 protein. Here the sample spans 65,000 to 70,000 distinct CDR3 sequences, approximately 15% being singletons. Sequenced input: CD4+ T cells from blood. These receptors were obtained from a human donor in good health.

This clonotype was found a few times. This chain joins TRBV12-3 or TRBV12-4 and TRBJ2-5; 12 bases line up with TRBD2. The CDR3 sequence is 16 residues long. V trimming: 4 bases; J trimming: 2 bases; junction bases outside the gene matches: 5. The DNA for the CDR3 is TGTGCCAGCAGTTCCCGACTAGCGGGGGCTCAAGAGACCCAGTACTTC. This sequence encodes CASSSRLAGAQETQYF.

CDR3 coding DNA: TGTGCCAGCAGCTTGGGTGACTCCCGCGGTACGCAGTATTTT. This encodes CASSLGDSRGTQYF. This chain links TRBV5-4 with TRBJ2-3; D gene unclear. This CDR3 is built from 14 residues. The V end was cut by 0 bases, the J end by 8 bases, with 13 bases between. Germline V gene data show CDR1 as SGHNT and CDR2 as YYREEE (reference sequence).

The chain joins TRBV20-1 to TRBJ1-1; the D gene is possibly TRBD1 (5 bases). Germline CDR1 and CDR2: DFQATT and SNEGSKA (reference sequence). There are 13 residues in the CDR3. V shed 2 bases and J shed 4 bases, with 11 bases lying between them. The CDR3 sequence: CSARSGGATEAFF. The CDR3 bases are TGCAGTGCTAGATCCGGGGGAGCCACTGAAGCTTTCTTT.

The chain uses TRBV5-8 and TRBJ2-3, with TRBD2 matching 9 bases. The CDR3 totals 15 residues. The junction had 8 bases not matched to a gene; V was cut back by 3 bases and J by 6 bases. In germline, CDR1 is SGHTS, CDR2 YDEGEE. As DNA, the CDR3 is TGTGCCAGCAGCTGGCGGGGACTAGCCTCCGATACGCAGTATTTT. This encodes CASSWRGLASDTQYF.

This sequence joins TRBV6-2 or TRBV6-3 and TRBJ1-1; perhaps TRBD1 as D (5 bases). Trimming left V 7 bases short and J 1 base short, with 22 bases between. This CDR3 spans 17 amino acids. Germline V gene sequence: CDR1 MNHEY, CDR2 SVGEGT. The CDR3 DNA sequence: TGTGCCAGCACCGATCCCGGTCGGGGGGAGCGGAACACTGAAGCTTTCTTT. Its translation is CASTDPGRGERNTEAFF.

This clonotype has ten or more counts. The genes are TRBV29-1 and TRBJ1-1; no clear D gene. The CDR3 is made up of 12 amino acids. The germline gives CDR1 SQVTM, CDR2 ANQGSEA. Trimming left V 2 bases short and J 0 bases short, with 4 bases between. The CDR3 reads CSVEHLNTEAFF. In DNA form, the CDR3 reads TGCAGCGTTGAACATTTGAACACTGAAGCTTTCTTT.

V and J are TRBV20-1 and TRBJ1-2; D not certain. V lost 6 bases, J lost 0 bases, and 11 bases lay in between. The germline V gene encodes CDR1 DFQATT and CDR2 SNEGSKA (reference sequence). This CDR3 comprises 13 residues. The DNA of the CDR3 is TGCAGTGCGGGGTTGCTTCCTAACTATGGCTACACCTTC. Its translation is CSAGLLPNYGYTF.

V is TRBV20-1 and J is TRBJ2-3; perhaps D is TRBD1 or TRBD2 (5 bases each). CDR3 length equals 16 residues. Germline-derived CDR1 and CDR2 are DFQATT and SNEGSKA (reference sequence). V was cut by 1 base and J by 3 bases, with 17 bases left in between. The CDR3: CSARGGLGSRTDTQYF. CDR3 sequence (DNA): TGCAGTGCTAGAGGGGGGTTGGGCAGTCGTACAGATACGCAGTATTTT.

This clonotype came up a few times. The chain is built from TRBV2 and TRBJ1-1; D gene ambiguous. The germline gives CDR1 SNHLY, CDR2 FYNNEI. The length of the CDR3 is 14 residues. V shed 1 base and J shed 1 base, with 7 bases lying between them. CDR3 residues: CASSEERRNTEAFF. CDR3 nucleotides: TGTGCCAGCAGTGAAGAGAGACGGAACACTGAAGCTTTCTTT.

This clonotype was observed at least ten times. This chain connects TRBV7-9 to TRBJ2-5, with D possibly matching TRBD1 (6 bases). Germline V CDR1 and CDR2: SEHNR, FQNEAQ (reference sequence). CDR3 length equals 18 residues. The germline V and J ends were trimmed by 0 bases and 5 bases, with 22 bases remaining between them. The CDR3 is CASSLAGFRDTERETQYF. In nucleotides, the CDR3 is TGTGCCAGCAGCTTAGCCGGTTTCCGGGACACAGAGCGGGAGACCCAGTACTTC.